Listed here is a single T cell receptor (beta chain). Its target is unknown. This CDR3 has 14 residues. The V gene lost 4 bases and the J gene lost 2 bases, with 11 bases spanning the gap. Looked up from germline, CDR1 is ENHRY and CDR2 is SYGVKD. This sample was taken from a study of type 1 regulatory T cells. One entry per CDR3 protein, called by TCRdb with MiXCR from the reads. This sample has about 68,000 distinct CDR3 sequences, with about 69% found just once. The TCR sequence derives from a human donor in good health. The genes are TRBV10-3 and TRBJ2-5, with D possibly being TRBD2 (5 bases). The material sequenced was cultured T cells, either the whole culture or a sorted T cell fraction (not recorded which). Subset here: Tr1-enriched cell product generated in vitro against host alloantigens. CDR3 sequence reads: CAISGGRLQETQYF. The DNA for the CDR3 is TGTGCCATCAGTGGGGGAAGACTACAAGAGACCCAGTACTTC.